These 10 T cell receptor beta chains were all obtained from the same sample, sequenced in a study of blood T cell repertoires in COVID-19. Clones were read by immunoSEQ multiplex PCR, and TCRdb kept only the in-frame ones, dropping some. The table shows about 68,000 clones, with roughly 80% occurring only once. The material sequenced was peripheral blood. These receptors came from a man in his fifties or sixties with active COVID-19.

The chain links TRBV6-5 to TRBJ1-5; D is possibly TRBD1 (6 bases). Germline CDR1 is MNHEY and CDR2 is SVGAGI. Trimming removed 4 bases from V and 0 bases from J, with 10 bases in between. The CDR3 is 15 amino acids. The DNA of the CDR3 is TGTGCCAGCAGTTTCAGGGGTGATAGCAATCAGCCCCAGCATTTT. This codes for CASSFRGDSNQPQHF.

The gene calls are TRBV5-1 and TRBJ1-1; a weak D match, TRBD1 (6 bases). The CDR3 covers 14 residues. V lost 6 bases to trimming and J lost 3 bases, with 15 bases between them. The germline gives CDR1 SGHRS, CDR2 YFSETQ. CDR3 coding DNA: TGCGCCAGCAATCGGCTGGGGGCGGACACTGAAGCTTTCTTT. Amino acid sequence: CASNRLGADTEAFF.

The rearrangement links TRBV29-1 to TRBJ1-2; D is unresolved. This CDR3 has 11 residues. Germline loops: CDR1 SQVTM, CDR2 ANQGSEA. With 6 bases removed from V and 7 bases from J, the gap between germline ends came to 12 bases. This CDR3 is CSVDSGGGYTF. For the CDR3, the DNA is TGCAGCGTGGACTCCGGCGGTGGCTACACCTTC.

J is TRBJ2-2 and V is TRBV30; tentative D call: TRBD1 (6 bases). The CDR3 spans 15 residues. In germline, CDR1 is GTSNPN, CDR2 SVGIG (reference sequence). Trimming cost V 4 bases and J 5 bases, with 17 bases left between them. DNA for the CDR3: TGTGCCTGGAAGGGGTGGGGGCCGCAAACCGGGGAGCTGTTTTTT. Protein: CAWKGWGPQTGELFF.

The V and J genes are TRBV15 and TRBJ1-2, with D possibly matching TRBD1 (6 bases). This CDR3 spans 15 amino acids. The germline gives CDR1 LNHNV, CDR2 YYDKDF (reference sequence). V was clipped by 0 bases and J by 2 bases, with 10 bases between them. The CDR3 DNA reads as TGTGCCACCAGCAGAGATTCTGGGGGCAACTATGGCTACACCTTC. Translation gives CATSRDSGGNYGYTF. The whole variable domain, remainder taken from reference TRBV15 and TRBJ1-2, is DAMVIQNPRYQVTQFGKPVTLSCSQTLNHNVMYWYQQKSSQAPKLLFHYYDKDFNNEADTPDNFQSRRPNTSFCFLDIRSPGLGDTAMYLCATSRDSGGNYGYTFGSGTRLTVV.

The chain links TRBV18 to TRBJ1-5; D ambiguous. V was clipped by 2 bases and J by 3 bases, with 8 bases between them. This CDR3 has 14 amino acids. The V gene's germline CDR1 is KGHSH and CDR2 LQKENI. The CDR3 is CASSPEFDNQPQHF. The CDR3 nucleotides read TGTGCCAGCTCACCAGAGTTCGACAATCAGCCCCAGCATTTT.

The gene calls are TRBV5-1 and TRBJ2-7; 10 positions match TRBD2. Unmatched junction bases numbered 8, after V lost 5 bases and J lost 3 bases. Per germline, CDR1 SGHRS and CDR2 YFSETQ. The CDR3 has 15 residues. In nucleotides, the CDR3 is TGCGCCAGCAGTGTGGGAGCGGGGGGGATCTACGAGCAGTACTTC. It translates to CASSVGAGGIYEQYF.

The chain links TRBV30 to TRBJ2-2; possibly TRBD2 for D (6 bases). The germline V gene has CDR1 GTSNPN and CDR2 SVGIG (reference sequence). Trimming removed 4 bases from V and 5 bases from J, with 8 bases in between. CDR3 length: 12 residues. The chain's CDR3 is CAWNGGTGELFF. In DNA form, the CDR3 reads TGTGCCTGGAACGGGGGTACCGGGGAGCTGTTTTTT.

The chain is built from TRBV9 and TRBJ2-3; 7 bases agree with TRBD1. Germline V gene lookup returns CDR1 SGDLS and CDR2 YYNGEE. Germline trimming cut 0 bases from V and 7 bases from J; bases unmatched to any gene: 11. This CDR3 region has 16 residues. CDR3 protein: CASSVAGQNPVYTQYF. In DNA form, the CDR3 reads TGTGCCAGCAGCGTAGCGGGACAGAACCCTGTTTATACGCAGTATTTT.

The count of this clone is one. The genes are TRBV2 and TRBJ1-1, with D possibly being TRBD1 (5 bases). The V gene lost 6 bases and the J gene lost 5 bases, with 16 bases spanning the gap. Germline CDR1 and CDR2: SNHLY and FYNNEI. This CDR3 contains 14 residues. CDR3 nucleotide sequence: TGTGCCAGCAGGGAAAGTTTGGGGGGGACTGAAGCTTTCTTT. Amino acids: CASRESLGGTEAFF.